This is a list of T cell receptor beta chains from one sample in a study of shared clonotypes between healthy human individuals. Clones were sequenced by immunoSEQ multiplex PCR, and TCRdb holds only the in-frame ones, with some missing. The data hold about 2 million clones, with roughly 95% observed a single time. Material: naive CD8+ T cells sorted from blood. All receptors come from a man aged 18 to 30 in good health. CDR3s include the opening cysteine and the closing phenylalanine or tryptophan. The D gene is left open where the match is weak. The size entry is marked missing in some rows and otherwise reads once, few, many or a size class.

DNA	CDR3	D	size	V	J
TGTGCCAGCAGCCAAGAAGAGGGCGAGCAGTACTTC	CASSQEEGEQYF	.	once	TRBV14	TRBJ2-7
TGCAGCGTTCGAACAAATGGGAACACTGAAGCTTTCTTT	CSVRTNGNTEAFF	.	.	TRBV29-1	TRBJ1-1
TGCGCCAGCAGCGCCGGGGGGGCCCTAGATACGCAGTATTTT	CASSAGGALDTQYF	TRBD2	.	TRBV5-1	TRBJ2-3
TGCGCCAGCAGCTTGGAAGGACTAGCGGGATACAATGAGCAGTTCTTC	CASSLEGLAGYNEQFF	TRBD2	.	TRBV5-1	TRBJ2-1
TGTGCCAGCAGTTTACTCGTAGGGACAGGGATAGCAGATACGCAGTATTTT	CASSLLVGTGIADTQYF	TRBD1	once	TRBV27	TRBJ2-3
TGTGCCAGCAGCTCAAGTAGCGGGGGGCCTTCTACCCAGTACTTC	CASSSSSGGPSTQYF	TRBD2	.	TRBV7-9	TRBJ2-5
TGCGCCAGCAGCCAGGGGGCTCCCGGGACGGAGAGCTCCTACGAGCAGTACTTC	CASSQGAPGTESSYEQYF	.	.	TRBV4-3	TRBJ2-7
TGTGCCAGCAGCTTCGGCGGGGGGGATAACACAGATACGCAGTATTTT	CASSFGGGDNTDTQYF	TRBD2	.	TRBV7-9	TRBJ2-3
TGCGCCAGCAGTGATGGACAGGGGGCGCAGGGCTACACCTTC	CASSDGQGAQGYTF	TRBD1	.	TRBV5-1	TRBJ1-2
TGTGCCAGCAGTGAAGTGGGACAGGGGGCGATCCAAGAGACCCAGTACTTC	CASSEVGQGAIQETQYF	TRBD1	.	TRBV6-1	TRBJ2-5
TGTGCCTGGAGTCTGGGGGCAGGTAGCAACGAGCAGTACTTC	CAWSLGAGSNEQYF	.	.	TRBV30	TRBJ2-7
TGTGCCAGCAGTGACTTCGGGGGATCTAACACTGAAGCTTTCTTT	CASSDFGGSNTEAFF	.	.	TRBV2	TRBJ1-1